This TCR beta chain came from a study of neurological immune-mediated disorders. cDNA was made by 5'RACE with 10-nucleotide random UMIs. MiXCR, run by TCRdb on the 5' RACE reads, gives a single entry per CDR3 protein. Here the sample spans some 25,000 distinct CDR3 sequences, approximately 13% being singletons. This clonotype has a count of ten or more. The antigen is undetermined. Findings and caveats of the study: Multiple sclerosis patients had less TCR clonal expansion than even healthy controls, unlike HTLV-1-associated myelopathy.

V lost 6 bases and J lost 5; bases outside the gene matches: 5. The CDR3 is made up of 12 amino acids. CDR1 is SQVTM, CDR2 ANQGSEA, per germline. Time point in this sample: technical triplicate 1. For the sorted libraries, roughly 1.1 million CD4+ or CD8+ T cells were used. Input material: CD4+ T cells from blood. J is TRBJ2-5 and V is TRBV29-1; the match to TRBD1 covers 8 bases. This receptor was identified in a female donor with HTLV-1-associated myelopathy (HAM/TSP). The CDR3 DNA is TGCAGCGTGGCAGGGGGCCCTGAGACCCAGTACTTC. Translating gives CSVAGGPETQYF.